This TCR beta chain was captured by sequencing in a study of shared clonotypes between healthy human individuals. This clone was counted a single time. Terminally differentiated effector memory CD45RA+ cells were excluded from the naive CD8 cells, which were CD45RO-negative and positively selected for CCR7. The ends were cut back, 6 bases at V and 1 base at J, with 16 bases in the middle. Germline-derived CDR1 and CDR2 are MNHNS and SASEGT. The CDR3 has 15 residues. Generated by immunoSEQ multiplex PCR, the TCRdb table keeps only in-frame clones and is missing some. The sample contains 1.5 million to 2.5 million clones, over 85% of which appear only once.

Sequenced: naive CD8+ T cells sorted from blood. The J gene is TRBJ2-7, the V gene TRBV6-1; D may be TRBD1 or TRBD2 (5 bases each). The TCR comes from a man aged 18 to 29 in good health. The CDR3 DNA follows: TGTGCCAGCAGGGAGACAGCCGGACTTTCCTACGAGCAGTACTTC. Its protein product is CASRETAGLSYEQYF.